This T cell receptor (beta chain) originates from a study of blood T cell repertoires in COVID-19. For the study at large: Researchers got acute and convalescent COVID-19 samples from the United States, Italy and Spain.

The Seattle site enrolled patients during active infection and followed them longitudinally. V was trimmed by 4 bases and J by 7 bases, leaving 20 bases between them. Germline loops: CDR1 MNHEY, CDR2 SMNVEV (reference sequence). This CDR3 has 17 amino acids. Authors' data handling: Reference gene primers were amplified, and this amplification served to estimate nucleated cell counts. Produced via immunoSEQ multiplex PCR; TCRdb's table is partial and in-frame only. V, J and clone size derive from that table, while D and trimming were established from the DNA sequence. The data contain 250,000 to 400,000 clones, about nine tenths of them singletons.

The specimen sequenced was peripheral blood. This sequence joins TRBV27 and TRBJ1-6; D may be TRBD1 (6 bases). The origin of this receptor is a young woman with COVID-19, enrolled during active disease. The CDR3 spells CASSYSVGVGGNSPLHF. Here the CDR3 DNA reads TGTGCCAGCAGTTATAGTGTGGGCGTTGGGGGCAATTCACCCCTCCACTTT.